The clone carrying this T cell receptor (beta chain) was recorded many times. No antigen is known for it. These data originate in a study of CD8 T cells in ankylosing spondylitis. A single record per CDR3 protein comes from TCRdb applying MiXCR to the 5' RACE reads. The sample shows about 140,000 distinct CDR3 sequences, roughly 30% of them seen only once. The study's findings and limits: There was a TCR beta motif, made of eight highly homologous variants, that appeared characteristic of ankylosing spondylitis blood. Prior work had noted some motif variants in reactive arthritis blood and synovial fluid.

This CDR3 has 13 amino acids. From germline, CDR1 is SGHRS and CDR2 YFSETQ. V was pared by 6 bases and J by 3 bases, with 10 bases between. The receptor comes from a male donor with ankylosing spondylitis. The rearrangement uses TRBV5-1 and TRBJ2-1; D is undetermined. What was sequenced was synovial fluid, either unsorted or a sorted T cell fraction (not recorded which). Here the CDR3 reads CASKLRGYNEQFF. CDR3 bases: TGCGCCAGCAAACTCAGAGGCTACAATGAGCAGTTCTTC.